Listed below are T cell receptor beta chains from one sample, sequenced in a study of blood T cell repertoires in COVID-19. Libraries were prepared by immunoSEQ multiplex PCR; TCRdb keeps only in-frame clonotypes and omits some of them. The table records 35,000 to 45,000 clones, about 70% of them present only once. Sequencing used peripheral blood. Receptors were obtained from a man between 65 and 85 years old with active or convalescent COVID-19. Each CDR3 is given with its conserved first and last residue. D genes are given only for firm matches.

TRBV5-6	.	TRBJ2-5	CASSLREFHKETQYF
TRBV5-1	.	TRBJ1-6	CASSPNGRVYNSPLHF
TRBV2	.	TRBJ2-1	CASSDRGYEQFF
TRBV30	TRBD2	TRBJ2-1	CAWSAVGGTEFF
TRBV28	.	TRBJ1-6	CASSSPVANSPLHF
TRBV19	.	TRBJ1-5	CASSISRGRGYSNQPQHF
TRBV19	.	TRBJ2-1	CASSGGPSYNEQFF
TRBV5-5	.	TRBJ2-4	CASSLGGTKNIQYF
TRBV7-3	.	TRBJ1-6	CASSLRAGGNSPLHF
TRBV6-5	.	TRBJ1-1	CASSRTVEQGEAFF
TRBV5-1	TRBD2	TRBJ2-3	CASSLATSGDIDTQYF
TRBV3-1/TRBV3-2	.	TRBJ2-5	CASGVETQYF
TRBV10-2	.	TRBJ2-7	CASSETGEQYF
TRBV29-1	.	TRBJ1-2	CSVEDTGGGARGYTF
TRBV5-1	TRBD1	TRBJ1-2	CASSLGDSDGYTF
TRBV28	.	TRBJ1-5	CASSGPGDLGNQPQHF
TRBV5-4	.	TRBJ1-4	CASSSRESQEKLFF
TRBV27	TRBD1	TRBJ2-3	CASSSPLRGRTDTQYF
TRBV5-5	TRBD2	TRBJ2-2	CASSLDFRSSGGSGELFF
TRBV29-1	.	TRBJ1-2	CSVLTVNYGYTF
TRBV5-3	TRBD1	TRBJ1-2	CARSSGTGVRYGYTF
TRBV28	.	TRBJ2-1	CASSLPGFNEQFF
TRBV7-2	.	TRBJ1-1	CASSFDSPEAFF
TRBV2	TRBD1	TRBJ2-1	CASSDRGTVGNEQFF
TRBV19	TRBD2	TRBJ2-3	CASSIMGTSGRADTQYF
TRBV15	.	TRBJ1-2	CATAQDRVYGYTF
TRBV7-9	TRBD2	TRBJ2-7	CASGEGYEQYF
TRBV5-6	TRBD1	TRBJ1-2	CASSLHRGSNGYTF
TRBV6-5	.	TRBJ1-5	CASSYSIVGNQPQHF
TRBV5-4	TRBD1	TRBJ2-7	CASSLGTGGSYEQYF
TRBV9	.	TRBJ1-2	CASSPSIGVYGYTF
TRBV2	TRBD2	TRBJ2-7	CASMGGGYEQYF
TRBV5-5	TRBD2	TRBJ2-1	CASRRAGETYNEQFF
TRBV10-3	TRBD1	TRBJ1-2	CAISTNQDRGRGYTF
TRBV7-8	.	TRBJ2-3	CASSLVELASTDTQYF
TRBV11-2	TRBD1	TRBJ1-4	CASSRGTATNEKLFF
TRBV6-5	TRBD1	TRBJ1-1	CASSLGTGSMNTEAFF
TRBV11-2	TRBD1	TRBJ2-2	CASSRQGGTGELFF
TRBV5-1	TRBD1	TRBJ1-1	CASSSTGGKGTEAFF
TRBV18	.	TRBJ1-5	CASSPMGGGNQPQHF
TRBV30	.	TRBJ1-2	CAWTPGDYGYTF
TRBV6-5	TRBD1	TRBJ1-3	CATTAPGGLGNTIYF
TRBV28	.	TRBJ1-1	CASRGGGSVNTEAFF
TRBV24-1	.	TRBJ1-3	CATSDLKGRGSGNTIYF
TRBV5-1	TRBD1	TRBJ2-1	CASSPDRDEQFF
TRBV4-1	.	TRBJ1-5	CASSQDRDQPQHF
TRBV28	.	TRBJ1-4	CAHLGGGGEKLFF
TRBV6-5	TRBD2	TRBJ2-7	CASSYSIAGGYEQYF
TRBV10-2	TRBD1	TRBJ1-2	CASKTGQGSTNYGYTF
TRBV27	TRBD2	TRBJ2-1	CASSRAGGYDEQFF
TRBV5-1	.	TRBJ2-2	CASSFSAGSGELFF
TRBV19	.	TRBJ1-6	CASSNSQHSPLHF
TRBV29-1	.	TRBJ1-5	CSVDPGNNQPQHF
TRBV5-1	.	TRBJ1-1	CASSGGHGDPEAFF
TRBV13	.	TRBJ1-2	CASIRGGGEYGYTF